This T cell receptor beta chain comes out of a study of T cell responses to AZD1222 COVID-19 vaccine. Trimming removed 6 bases from V and 8 bases from J; junction bases left unmatched: 15. The CDR3 is made up of 15 amino acids. The germline CDR1 and CDR2 sequences are GTSNPN and SVGIG (reference sequence). Study-level points and caveats: Only a handful of AZD1222 recipients tested seropositive at baseline. A mostly white British donor set with more females was recruited, and clonal diversity was possibly underestimated.

Profiling relied on immunoSEQ multiplex PCR, and the TCRdb table lists in-frame clones only, not all of them. The repertoire holds under 200,000 clones, over 90% seen once, with about 4% in the top ten. As regards this clone: No antigen is known for it.

The chain recombines TRBV30 with TRBJ1-2; 10 bases are shared with TRBD1. Sequencing used peripheral blood, obtained on day 0 of AZD1222 vaccination. The clonotype comes from an adult in good health. In nucleotides, the CDR3 is TGTGCCTGCCAACGGTTGGGACAGGGGCTCTGGGGCTACACCTTC. Translated: CACQRLGQGLWGYTF. The variable domain in full, completed from reference TRBV30 and TRBJ1-2, reads SQTIHQWPATLVQPVGSPLSLECTVEGTSNPNLYWYRQAAGRGLQLLFYSVGIGQISSEVPQNLSASRPQDRQFILSSKKLLLSDSGFYLCACQRLGQGLWGYTFGSGTRLTVV.